Shown below are 5 T cell receptor beta chains from a single sample sequenced in a study of vaccination effects on CD4 cells after COVID-19. For these receptors, no antigen is known. Prior to sequencing, the ViraFEST assay stimulated PBMC with viral peptide pools, which expanded the antigen-specific CD4+ T cells. Around day 10 of culture, CD4+ T cells were separated out. Vaccine recipients, nucleocapsid antibody negative, had no prior SARS-CoV-2 infection. Profiling relied on immunoSEQ multiplex PCR, and the TCRdb table lists in-frame clones only, not all of them. The sample lists roughly 35,000 clones, approximately 68% occurring once. The sample here was CD4+ T cells from PBMCs cultured with HCoV-OC43 spike peptides, taken before COVID-19 vaccination. The subset: HCoV-OC43 spike overlapping peptide pool stimulation. The receptors here all came from a human donor who received a COVID-19 vaccine.

J is TRBJ2-1 and V is TRBV13, with 11 bases lining up with TRBD2. Germline trimming cut 4 bases from V and 7 bases from J; bases unmatched to any gene: 6. Germline V gene sequence: CDR1 PRHDT, CDR2 FYEKMQ (reference sequence). The CDR3 is made up of 15 amino acids. CDR3 amino acids: CASSSRLAGRNEQFF. The CDR3, as DNA: TGTGCCAGCAGCTCGCGACTAGCGGGGAGGAATGAGCAGTTCTTC. Full variable domain (remainder filled in from reference TRBV13 and TRBJ2-1): AAGVIQSPRHLIKEKRETATLKCYPIPRHDTVYWYQQGPGQDPQFLISFYEKMQSDKGSIPDRFSAQQFSDYHSELNMSSLELGDSALYFCASSSRLAGRNEQFFGPGTRLTVL.

The chain combines TRBV10-2 with TRBJ2-7; 10 positions agree with TRBD2. The CDR3 totals 15 residues. The germline V gene encodes CDR1 WSHSY and CDR2 SAAADI. Germline trimming cut 9 bases from V and 5 bases from J; bases unmatched to any gene: 13. The CDR3 region is CASGKGAGGPHEQYF. CDR3 coding DNA: TGCGCCAGTGGGAAAGGAGCGGGGGGGCCCCACGAGCAGTACTTC.

This rearrangement joins TRBV4-1 to TRBJ1-2, with D hard to call. CDR3 length: 18 amino acids. Trimming shortened V by 0 bases and J by 5 bases, and 22 bases separated the two germline ends. Germline V gene data show CDR1 as MGHRA and CDR2 as YSYEKL. CDR3 sequence reads: CASSQEMTAAGPFYGYTF. CDR3 nucleotides: TGCGCCAGCAGCCAAGAAATGACGGCCGCCGGCCCTTTTTATGGCTACACCTTC.

The genes are TRBV6-5 and TRBJ1-4; a weak D match, TRBD1 (6 bases). The ends were cut back, 5 bases at V and 8 bases at J, with 12 bases in the middle. The CDR3 extends over 13 amino acids. Germline assignment: CDR1 MNHEY and CDR2 SVGAGI. CDR3 bases: TGTGCCAGCAGTATGGGGGCTAGGGAAAAACTGTTTTTT. Protein product: CASSMGAREKLFF.

The rearrangement links TRBV3-1 (or the pseudogene TRBV3-2) to TRBJ2-1; D not resolved. V was clipped by 0 bases and J by 7 bases, with 10 bases between them. Germline assignment: CDR1 LGHDT and CDR2 YNNKEL (reference sequence). The length of the CDR3 is 14 residues. This CDR3 is CASSQDLGKNEQFF. The CDR3 DNA follows: TGTGCCAGCAGCCAAGATTTGGGCAAGAATGAGCAGTTCTTC.